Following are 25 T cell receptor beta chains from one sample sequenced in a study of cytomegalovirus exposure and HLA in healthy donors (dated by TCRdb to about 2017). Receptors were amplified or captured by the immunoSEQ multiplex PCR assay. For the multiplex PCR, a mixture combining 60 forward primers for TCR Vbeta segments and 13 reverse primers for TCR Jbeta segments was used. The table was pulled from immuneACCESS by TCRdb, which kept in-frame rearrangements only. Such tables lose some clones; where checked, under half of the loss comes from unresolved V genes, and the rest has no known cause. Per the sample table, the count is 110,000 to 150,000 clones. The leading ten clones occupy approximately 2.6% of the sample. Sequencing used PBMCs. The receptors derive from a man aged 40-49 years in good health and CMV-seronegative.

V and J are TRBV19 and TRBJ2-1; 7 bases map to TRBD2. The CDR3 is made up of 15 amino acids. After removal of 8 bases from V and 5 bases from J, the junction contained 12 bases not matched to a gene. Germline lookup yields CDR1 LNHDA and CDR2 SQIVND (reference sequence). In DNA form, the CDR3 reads TGTGCCAGTGGGGGGGGTTTCATCTCTAACAATGAGCAGTTCTTC. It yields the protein CASGGGFISNNEQFF.

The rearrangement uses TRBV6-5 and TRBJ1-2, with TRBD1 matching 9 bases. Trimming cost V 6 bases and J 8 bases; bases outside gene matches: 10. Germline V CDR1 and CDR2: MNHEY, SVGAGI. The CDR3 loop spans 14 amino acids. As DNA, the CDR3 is TGTGCCAGCAGACCCCTGGACAGGGGACACGGCTACACCTTC. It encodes CASRPLDRGHGYTF.

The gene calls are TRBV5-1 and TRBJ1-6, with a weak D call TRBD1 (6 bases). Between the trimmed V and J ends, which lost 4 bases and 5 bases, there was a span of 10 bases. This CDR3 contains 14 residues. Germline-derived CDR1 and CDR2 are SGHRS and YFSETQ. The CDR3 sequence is CASSGGADNSPLHF. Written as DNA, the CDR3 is TGCGCCAGCAGCGGGGGGGCCGATAATTCACCCCTCCACTTT.

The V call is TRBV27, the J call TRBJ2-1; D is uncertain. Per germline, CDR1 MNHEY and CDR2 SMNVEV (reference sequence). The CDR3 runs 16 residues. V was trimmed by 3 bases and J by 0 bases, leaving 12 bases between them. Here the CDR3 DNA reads TGTGCCAGCAGTTTGATAAGCTTTAGCTCCTACAATGAGCAGTTCTTC. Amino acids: CASSLISFSSYNEQFF.

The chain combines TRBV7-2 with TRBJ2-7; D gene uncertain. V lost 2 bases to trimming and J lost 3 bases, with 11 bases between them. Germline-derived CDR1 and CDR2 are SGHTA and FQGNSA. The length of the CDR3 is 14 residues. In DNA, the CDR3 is TGTGCCAGCAGCTTAAAAGCAAGGAGCTACGAGCAGTACTTC. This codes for CASSLKARSYEQYF.

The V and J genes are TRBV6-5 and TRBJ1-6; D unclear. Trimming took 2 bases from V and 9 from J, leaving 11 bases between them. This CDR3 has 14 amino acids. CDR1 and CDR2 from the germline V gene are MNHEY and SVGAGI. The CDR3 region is CASSYQRSISPLHF. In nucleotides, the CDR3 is TGTGCCAGCAGTTACCAGAGGAGCATTTCACCCCTCCACTTT.

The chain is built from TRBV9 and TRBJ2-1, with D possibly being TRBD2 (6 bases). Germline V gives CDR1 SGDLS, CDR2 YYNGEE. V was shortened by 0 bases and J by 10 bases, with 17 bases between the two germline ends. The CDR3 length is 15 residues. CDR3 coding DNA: TGTGCCAGCAGCGTAGATGGGGACCGGAGGGGAGAGCAGTTCTTC. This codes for CASSVDGDRRGEQFF. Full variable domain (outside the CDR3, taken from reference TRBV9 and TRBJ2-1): DSGVTQTPKHLITATGQRVTLRCSPRSGDLSVYWYQQSLDQGLQFLIQYYNGEERAKGNILERFSAQQFPDLHSELNLSSLELGDSALYFCASSVDGDRRGEQFFGPGTRLTVL.

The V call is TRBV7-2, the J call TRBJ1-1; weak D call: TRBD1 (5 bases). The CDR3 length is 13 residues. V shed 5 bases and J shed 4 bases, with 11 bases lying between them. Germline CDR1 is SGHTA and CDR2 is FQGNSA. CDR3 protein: CASSLGESTEAFF. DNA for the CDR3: TGTGCCAGCAGCCTAGGGGAGAGCACTGAAGCTTTCTTT.

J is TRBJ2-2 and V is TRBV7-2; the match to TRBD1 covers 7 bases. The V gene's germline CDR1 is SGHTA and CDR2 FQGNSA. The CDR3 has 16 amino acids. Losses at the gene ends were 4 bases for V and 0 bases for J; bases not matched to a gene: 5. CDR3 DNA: TGTGCCAGCAGCTCCGGGACAGCTGCGAACACCGGGGAGCTGTTTTTT. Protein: CASSSGTAANTGELFF.

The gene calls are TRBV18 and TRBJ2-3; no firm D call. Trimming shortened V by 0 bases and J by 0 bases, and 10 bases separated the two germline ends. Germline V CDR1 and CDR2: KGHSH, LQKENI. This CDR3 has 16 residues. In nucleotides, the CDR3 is TGTGCCAGCTCACCACCGGGTAGCACAAGCACAGATACGCAGTATTTT. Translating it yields CASSPPGSTSTDTQYF.

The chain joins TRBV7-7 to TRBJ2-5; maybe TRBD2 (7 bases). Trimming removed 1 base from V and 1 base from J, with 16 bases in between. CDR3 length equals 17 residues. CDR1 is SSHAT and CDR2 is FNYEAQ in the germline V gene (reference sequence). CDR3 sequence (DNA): TGTGCCAGCAGCTTAGGTGGCGCGGGGGCCTTCCAAGAGACCCAGTACTTC. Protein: CASSLGGAGAFQETQYF.

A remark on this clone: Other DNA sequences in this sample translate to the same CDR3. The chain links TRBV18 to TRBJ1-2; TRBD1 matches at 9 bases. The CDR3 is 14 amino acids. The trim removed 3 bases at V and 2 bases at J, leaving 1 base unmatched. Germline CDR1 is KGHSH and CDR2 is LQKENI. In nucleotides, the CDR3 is TGTGCCAGCTCACCTGGGACAGGGAACTATGGCTACACCTTC. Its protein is CASSPGTGNYGYTF.

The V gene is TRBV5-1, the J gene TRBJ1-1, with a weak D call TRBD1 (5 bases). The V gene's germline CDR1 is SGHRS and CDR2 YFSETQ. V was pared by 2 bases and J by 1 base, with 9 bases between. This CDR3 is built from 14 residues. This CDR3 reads CASSFGHANTEAFF. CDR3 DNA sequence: TGCGCCAGCAGCTTCGGACACGCGAACACTGAAGCTTTCTTT.

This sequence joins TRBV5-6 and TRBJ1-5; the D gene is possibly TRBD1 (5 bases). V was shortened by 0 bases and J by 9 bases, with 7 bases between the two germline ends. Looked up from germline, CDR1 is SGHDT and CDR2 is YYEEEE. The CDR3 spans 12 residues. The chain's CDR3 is CASSLGTWPQHF. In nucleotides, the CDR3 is TGTGCCAGCAGCTTGGGGACATGGCCCCAGCATTTT.

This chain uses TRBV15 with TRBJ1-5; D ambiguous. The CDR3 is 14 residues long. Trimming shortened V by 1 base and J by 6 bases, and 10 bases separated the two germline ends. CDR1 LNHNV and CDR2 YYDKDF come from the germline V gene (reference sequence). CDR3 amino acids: CATSRAYYGQPQHF. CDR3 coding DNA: TGTGCCACCAGCAGAGCCTATTATGGTCAGCCCCAGCATTTT.

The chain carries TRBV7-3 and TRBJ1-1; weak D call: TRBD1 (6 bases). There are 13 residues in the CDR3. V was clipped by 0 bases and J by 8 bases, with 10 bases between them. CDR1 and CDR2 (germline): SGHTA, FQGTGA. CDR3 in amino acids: CASSLTGQTEAFF. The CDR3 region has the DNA TGTGCCAGCAGCTTAACAGGACAGACGGAAGCTTTCTTT.

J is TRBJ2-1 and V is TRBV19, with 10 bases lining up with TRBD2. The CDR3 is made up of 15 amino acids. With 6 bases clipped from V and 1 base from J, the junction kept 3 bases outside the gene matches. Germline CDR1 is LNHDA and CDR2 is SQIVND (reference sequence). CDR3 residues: CASSRTSGSYNEQFF. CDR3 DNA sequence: TGTGCCAGTAGCCGGACTAGCGGTTCCTACAATGAGCAGTTCTTC. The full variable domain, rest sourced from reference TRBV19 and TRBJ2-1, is DGGITQSPKYLFRKEGQNVTLSCEQNLNHDAMYWYRQDPGQGLRLIYYSQIVNDFQKGDIAEGYSVSREKKESFPLTVTSAQKNPTAFYLCASSRTSGSYNEQFFGPGTRLTVL.

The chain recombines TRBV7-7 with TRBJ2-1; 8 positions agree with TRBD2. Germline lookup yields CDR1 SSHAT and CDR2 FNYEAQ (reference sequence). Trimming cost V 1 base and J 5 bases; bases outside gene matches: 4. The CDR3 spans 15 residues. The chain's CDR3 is CASSLEGTSHNEQFF. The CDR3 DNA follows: TGTGCCAGCAGCTTAGAGGGGACTAGTCACAATGAGCAGTTCTTC.

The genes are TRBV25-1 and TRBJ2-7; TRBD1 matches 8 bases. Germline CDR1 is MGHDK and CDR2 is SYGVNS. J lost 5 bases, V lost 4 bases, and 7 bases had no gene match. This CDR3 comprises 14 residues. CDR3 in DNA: TGTGCCAGCAGTGGGACAGGGCCCTGGGACGAGCAGTACTTC. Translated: CASSGTGPWDEQYF.

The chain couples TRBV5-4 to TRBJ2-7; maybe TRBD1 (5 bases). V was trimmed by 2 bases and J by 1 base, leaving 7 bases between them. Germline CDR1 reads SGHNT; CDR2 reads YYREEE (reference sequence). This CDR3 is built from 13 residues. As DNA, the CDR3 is TGTGCCAGCAGCTTCGACAGATCCTACGAGCAGTACTTC. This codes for CASSFDRSYEQYF.

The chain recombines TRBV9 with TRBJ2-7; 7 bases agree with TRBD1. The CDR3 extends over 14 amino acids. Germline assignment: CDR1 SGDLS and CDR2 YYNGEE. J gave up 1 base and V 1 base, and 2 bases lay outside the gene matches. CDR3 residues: CASSVSGQSYEQYF. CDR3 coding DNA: TGTGCCAGCAGCGTATCGGGACAGTCCTACGAGCAGTACTTC.

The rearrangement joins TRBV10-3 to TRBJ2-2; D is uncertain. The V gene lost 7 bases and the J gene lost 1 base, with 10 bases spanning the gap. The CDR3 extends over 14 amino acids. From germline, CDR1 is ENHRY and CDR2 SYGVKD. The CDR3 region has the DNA TGTGCCATCATGGCAGGATTGAACACCGGGGAGCTGTTTTTT. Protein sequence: CAIMAGLNTGELFF.

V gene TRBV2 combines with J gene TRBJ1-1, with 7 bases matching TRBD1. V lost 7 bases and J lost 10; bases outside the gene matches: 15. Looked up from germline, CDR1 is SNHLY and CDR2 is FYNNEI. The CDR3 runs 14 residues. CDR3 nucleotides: TGTGCCAGCACCGAAGACAGGGCCGGTGGACGAGCTTTCTTT. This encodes CASTEDRAGGRAFF.

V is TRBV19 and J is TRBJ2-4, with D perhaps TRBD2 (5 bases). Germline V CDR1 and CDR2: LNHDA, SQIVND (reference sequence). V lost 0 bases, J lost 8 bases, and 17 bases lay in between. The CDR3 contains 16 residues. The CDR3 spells CASSIDKGGGGYIQYF. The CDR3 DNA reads TGTGCCAGTAGTATAGACAAGGGCGGAGGTGGGTACATTCAGTACTTC.

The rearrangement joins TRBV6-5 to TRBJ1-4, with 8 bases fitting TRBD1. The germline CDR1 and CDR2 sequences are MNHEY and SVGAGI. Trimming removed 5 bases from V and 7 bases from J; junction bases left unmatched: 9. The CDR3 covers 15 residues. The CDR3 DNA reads TGTGCCAGCAGTGTGGGGACAGGACGAGGTGAAAAACTGTTTTTT. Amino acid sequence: CASSVGTGRGEKLFF.